The 25 T cell receptor beta chains given below trace back to one sample, sequenced in a study of T-cell memory formation after mild COVID-19. TCRdb used MiXCR to reprocess the 5' RACE reads, holding one entry per CDR3 protein. This sample has more than 75,000 distinct CDR3 sequences, with approximately 23% found just once. Sequenced input: PBMCs or a T cell subset sorted from them (not recorded which). The receptors were gathered from a man aged 18 to 30 who had mild COVID-19 (a few samples of this study predate the infection). Cell type and time point are not known.

This clonotype was detected ten times or more. The rearrangement joins TRBV12-3 or TRBV12-4 to TRBJ2-1, with TRBD2 matching over 7 bases. This CDR3 spans 11 amino acids. The CDR3 loop reads CAAGRGNEQFF. CDR3 DNA sequence: TGTGCAGCGGGACGGGGGAATGAGCAGTTCTTC.

The chain carries TRBV7-2 and TRBJ2-7, with D unresolved. Germline V CDR1 and CDR2: SGHTA, FQGNSA. The CDR3 has 13 amino acids. V was shortened by 1 base and J by 6 bases, with 10 bases between the two germline ends. This chain's CDR3 is CASSLDPPTEQYF. CDR3 nucleotide sequence: TGTGCCAGCAGCTTAGACCCCCCCACCGAGCAGTACTTC.

This clonotype was detected once. The genes are TRBV25-1 and TRBJ2-1; D unclear. The CDR3 extends over 12 amino acids. V was trimmed by 4 bases and J by 6 bases, leaving 7 bases between them. Germline V gene sequence: CDR1 MGHDK, CDR2 SYGVNS. In DNA form, the CDR3 reads TGTGCCAGCAGTGCGGCCTTCAATGAGCAGTTCTTC. Its translation is CASSAAFNEQFF.

This chain connects TRBV19 to TRBJ2-7; D could derive from TRBD1 or TRBD2 (5 bases each). Trimming removed 5 bases at V and 2 bases at J, with 19 bases between. The germline V gene encodes CDR1 LNHDA and CDR2 SQIVND (reference sequence). The CDR3 has 16 amino acids. The CDR3 coding sequence is TGTGCCAGTAGTCCTACAAGGGACGTCGGAGCCTACGAGCAGTACGTC. Its protein is CASSPTRDVGAYEQYV.

CDR3 bases: TGCAGCGTTGAAGTTGTTAGCGGGGGGGCCTGGGATGAGCAGTTCTTC. It codes for CSVEVVSGGAWDEQFF. The chain has TRBV29-1 and TRBJ2-1; TRBD2 matches at 11 bases. Germline CDR1 SQVTM, CDR2 ANQGSEA. The J segment lost 8 bases and the V segment lost 1 base, leaving 10 bases of the junction unmatched. This CDR3 is built from 16 residues.

The CDR3: CASSLVGNSNQPQHF. The CDR3 DNA sequence: TGTGCCAGCAGCTTGGTTGGGAATAGCAATCAGCCCCAGCATTTT. This chain connects TRBV5-5 to TRBJ1-5; D remains ambiguous. The CDR3 totals 15 residues. The germline V and J ends were trimmed by 0 bases and 0 bases, with 7 bases remaining between them. Germline values: CDR1 SGHKS, CDR2 YYEKEE (reference sequence).

In DNA, the CDR3 is TGCGCCAGCAGCCGCGGACAGGGGGCGGACGGGGAGCTGTTTTTT. This gives the protein CASSRGQGADGELFF. This sequence joins TRBV4-1 and TRBJ2-2; TRBD1 agrees at 11 bases. With V trimmed by 4 bases and J by 7 bases, 5 bases remained unmatched. CDR1 and CDR2 (germline): MGHRA, YSYEKL. This CDR3 is 15 amino acids long.

This clonotype was counted at least ten times. The genes are TRBV27 and TRBJ2-3; D is undetermined. Germline CDR1 is MNHEY and CDR2 is SMNVEV (reference sequence). This CDR3 has 12 residues. Trimming shortened V by 3 bases and J by 7 bases, and 8 bases separated the two germline ends. The CDR3 DNA is TGTGCCAGCAGTTTGGGCGGTCATACGCAGTATTTT. Protein product: CASSLGGHTQYF.

The gene calls are TRBV28 and TRBJ2-7, with 7 bases matching TRBD1. Germline trimming cut 3 bases from V and 4 bases from J; bases unmatched to any gene: 12. Looked up from germline, CDR1 is MDHEN and CDR2 is SYDVKM. The length of the CDR3 is 16 residues. CDR3 coding DNA: TGTGCCAGCAGTTTTTACCCCGGAGACAGGGAGTACGAGCAGTACGTC. Its translation is CASSFYPGDREYEQYV.

This clonotype was found many times. V and J are TRBV7-2 and TRBJ2-3; 9 nucleotides line up with TRBD2. The J segment lost 6 bases and the V segment lost 1 base, leaving 5 bases of the junction unmatched. This CDR3 is built from 15 residues. Germline V CDR1 and CDR2: SGHTA, FQGNSA. The CDR3 sequence: CASSLVAGAGDTQYF. The DNA for the CDR3 is TGTGCCAGCAGCTTAGTAGCGGGGGCTGGGGATACGCAGTATTTT.

This chain connects TRBV4-1 to TRBJ1-1; D uncertain. CDR3 length: 16 residues. The V gene's germline CDR1 is MGHRA and CDR2 YSYEKL. The V end lost 0 bases, the J end lost 0 bases, and 11 bases lay between the germline ends. Here the CDR3 reads CASSQEEGQLNTEAFF. The DNA of the CDR3 is TGCGCCAGCAGCCAAGAGGAAGGGCAGTTGAACACTGAAGCTTTCTTT.

CDR3 loop: CASRGGTGNQPQHF. The CDR3 DNA is TGTGCCAGCAGGGGAGGGACAGGGAATCAGCCCCAGCATTTT. V gene TRBV27 combines with J gene TRBJ1-5, with 9 bases identical to TRBD1. The CDR3 is 14 residues long. The trim removed 6 bases at V and 4 bases at J, leaving 4 bases unmatched. Germline V gene sequence: CDR1 MNHEY, CDR2 SMNVEV (reference sequence).

This clonotype was seen at least ten times. The chain employs TRBV4-2 and TRBJ1-5; unclear D gene. V was pared by 0 bases and J by 5 bases, with 8 bases between. The CDR3 runs 14 residues. The germline CDR1 and CDR2 sequences are LGHNA and YNFKEQ. The CDR3 here is CASSQEDGDQPQHF. The DNA of the CDR3 is TGTGCCAGCAGCCAAGAGGATGGGGATCAGCCCCAGCATTTT.

This clonotype was seen only a few times. The CDR3 loop is CASSGPLPGTGAYEQYF. In DNA form, the CDR3 reads TGTGCCAGCAGTGGGCCGTTACCGGGGACAGGCGCCTACGAGCAGTACTTC. This chain uses TRBV6-1 with TRBJ2-7; 8 nucleotides align to TRBD1. V dropped 4 bases and J dropped 2; count of bases not matched to a gene: 13. The CDR3 loop spans 17 amino acids. CDR1 is MNHNS and CDR2 is SASEGT in the germline V gene.

The rearrangement uses TRBV29-1 and TRBJ2-1; D unresolved. This CDR3 contains 10 residues. Trimming removed 6 bases at V and 10 bases at J, with 10 bases between. Germline-derived CDR1 and CDR2 are SQVTM and ANQGSEA. The DNA of the CDR3 is TGCAGCGTCGAGCGCAACGAGCAGTTCTTC. It specifies CSVERNEQFF.

The chain links TRBV5-1 to TRBJ1-5; tentatively, D is TRBD1 (6 bases). V shed 4 bases and J shed 7 bases, with 15 bases lying between them. Germline lookup yields CDR1 SGHRS and CDR2 YFSETQ. CDR3 size: 14 residues. The CDR3 region is CASSPEGVGQPQHF. DNA for the CDR3: TGCGCCAGCAGCCCCGAGGGGGTAGGGCAGCCCCAGCATTTT. Full variable domain (missing parts from reference TRBV5-1 and TRBJ1-5): KAGVTQTPRYLIKTRGQQVTLSCSPISGHRSVSWYQQTPGQGLQFLFEYFSETQRNKGNFPGRFSGRQFSNSRSEMNVSTLELGDSALYLCASSPEGVGQPQHFGDGTRLSIL.

The rearrangement joins TRBV20-1 to TRBJ2-7; D possibly uses TRBD1 or TRBD2 (6 bases each). Germline V CDR1 and CDR2: DFQATT, SNEGSKA (reference sequence). The CDR3 is 15 amino acids. Between the trimmed V and J ends, which lost 6 bases and 4 bases, there was a span of 22 bases. The CDR3 region is CSARTSWGALYEQYF. In nucleotides, the CDR3 is TGCAGTGCCCGGACATCCTGGGGGGCCTTATACGAGCAGTACTTC.

The chain joins TRBV10-3 to TRBJ2-4; D is perhaps TRBD2 (6 bases). CDR1 and CDR2 (germline): ENHRY, SYGVKD. The CDR3 loop spans 14 amino acids. V was cut by 9 bases and J by 3 bases, with 15 bases left in between. CDR3 nucleotide sequence: TGTGCCATATCCGGGGACTCGGGCAAAAACATTCAGTACTTC. This sequence encodes CAISGDSGKNIQYF.

This clonotype was seen more than once but under ten times. The rearrangement links TRBV4-1 to TRBJ2-1; the D call may be TRBD1 or TRBD2 (6 bases each). CDR3 length: 14 amino acids. Trimming removed 0 bases at V and 14 bases at J, with 17 bases between. Germline V gene lookup returns CDR1 MGHRA and CDR2 YSYEKL. CDR3 in DNA: TGCGCCAGCAGCCAAGATGTGGAGGGGGAGTGGGAGTTCTTC. Its translation is CASSQDVEGEWEFF.

The table lists this clonotype with a few counts. This sequence joins TRBV4-3 and TRBJ1-1; no clear D. Trimming left V 0 bases short and J 0 bases short, with 11 bases between. Germline lookup yields CDR1 LGHNA and CDR2 YSLEER. There are 16 residues in the CDR3. DNA of the CDR3: TGCGCCAGCAGCCAAGATCTCGGACTTATGAACACTGAAGCTTTCTTT. Translating it yields CASSQDLGLMNTEAFF.

A few counts support this clonotype. The V call is TRBV7-9, the J call TRBJ1-6; 7 bases map to TRBD1. Unmatched junction bases numbered 13, after V lost 5 bases and J lost 6 bases. The length of the CDR3 is 17 residues. Germline loops: CDR1 SEHNR, CDR2 FQNEAQ (reference sequence). The CDR3 is CASSVDEDRVGNSPLHF. CDR3 DNA: TGTGCCAGCAGCGTTGATGAAGACAGGGTGGGTAATTCACCCCTCCACTTT.

This clonotype was found a few times. J is TRBJ2-2 and V is TRBV11-1, with D possibly matching TRBD1 (5 bases). Trimming pared 5 bases from V and 6 bases from J, leaving 10 bases between. Germline CDR1 is SGHAT and CDR2 is FQDESV (reference sequence). The CDR3 is made up of 13 amino acids. In DNA, the CDR3 is TGTGCCAGCAGCGATGACAGTCCCGGGGAGCTGTTTTTT. Protein: CASSDDSPGELFF.

The rearrangement links TRBV7-9 to TRBJ2-3, with D unclear. The V end lost 3 bases, the J end lost 6 bases, and 7 bases lay between the germline ends. The CDR3 consists of 12 residues. The germline gives CDR1 SEHNR, CDR2 FQNEAQ (reference sequence). CDR3 nucleotides: TGTGCCAGCAGCTTGGTTCCCGATACGCAGTATTTT. Its translation: CASSLVPDTQYF.

The rearrangement uses TRBV6-5 and TRBJ1-2; unclear D gene. CDR1 and CDR2 from the germline V gene are MNHEY and SVGAGI. This CDR3 comprises 16 residues. V was clipped by 0 bases and J by 5 bases, with 16 bases between them. The DNA for the CDR3 is TGTGCCAGCAGTTACTCCCTAACTGCGACTGTATATGGCTACACCTTC. Translating it yields CASSYSLTATVYGYTF.

The chain uses TRBV29-1 and TRBJ1-2; perhaps TRBD1 as D (6 bases). The V gene's germline CDR1 is SQVTM and CDR2 ANQGSEA. CDR3 length: 13 residues. V was clipped by 2 bases and J by 4 bases, with 11 bases between them. The CDR3 here is CSVETGKGYGYTF. CDR3 in DNA: TGCAGCGTTGAAACAGGGAAGGGCTATGGCTACACCTTC.